These 8 T cell receptor beta chains were all obtained from the same sample, sequenced in a study of shared clonotypes between healthy human individuals. Generated by immunoSEQ multiplex PCR, the TCRdb table keeps only in-frame clones and is missing some. Of hundreds of thousands of clones listed, roughly 97% were seen once; the top ten hold 0.057%. Sequencing was done on a sample of naive CD4+ T cells sorted from blood. Noted subset: CD45RA+ positively selected. The receptors shown here come from a woman aged 30 to 39 in good health.

CDR3 sequence (DNA): TGTGCCAGCAGTTCTAGCGGCAGCTCCTACAATGAGCAGTTCTTC. This sequence encodes CASSSSGSSYNEQFF. The J gene is TRBJ2-1, the V gene TRBV27, with TRBD2 matching 7 bases. The CDR3 contains 15 residues. With 4 bases clipped from V and 0 bases from J, the junction kept 3 bases outside the gene matches. CDR1 MNHEY and CDR2 SMNVEV come from the germline V gene (reference sequence).

Only one count was recorded for this clone. V gene TRBV5-4 combines with J gene TRBJ2-1; tentatively, D is TRBD1 (6 bases). Germline V gene data show CDR1 as SGHNT and CDR2 as YYREEE (reference sequence). This CDR3 comprises 15 residues. Trimming took 5 bases from V and 4 from J, leaving 16 bases between them. In nucleotides, the CDR3 is TGTGCCAGCAGACAGGATCTGGACAGTTACAATGAGCAGTTCTTC. Protein: CASRQDLDSYNEQFF.

To note about this clone: Additional DNA sequences in this sample encode the identical CDR3. This chain connects TRBV5-1 to TRBJ2-3; 11 nucleotides match TRBD2. With V trimmed by 3 bases and J by 1 base, 4 bases remained unmatched. Germline assignment: CDR1 SGHRS and CDR2 YFSETQ. The CDR3 contains 16 residues. The CDR3 nucleotides are TGCGCCAGCAGCTCTACTAGCGGGAGCGGCACAGATACGCAGTATTTT. Residues: CASSSTSGSGTDTQYF.

This chain uses TRBV4-2 with TRBJ2-7; a possible D gene is TRBD2 (6 bases). This CDR3 contains 14 residues. Germline V gives CDR1 LGHNA, CDR2 YNFKEQ. The V gene lost 4 bases and the J gene lost 2 bases, with 12 bases spanning the gap. The CDR3 DNA reads as TGTGCCAGCAGCCTCTACGGGGGAACCTACGAGCAGTACTTC. Its protein product is CASSLYGGTYEQYF.

The chain employs TRBV5-6 and TRBJ2-7, with TRBD2 matching over 9 bases. This CDR3 is built from 14 residues. Germline CDR1 and CDR2: SGHDT and YYEEEE. The ends lost 6 bases at V and 3 bases at J; junction bases unmatched: 7. CDR3 sequence reads: CASKPRREGYEQYF. CDR3 bases: TGTGCCAGCAAGCCTCGGCGGGAGGGCTACGAGCAGTACTTC.

In this sample, this clone turned up once. The rearrangement joins TRBV19 to TRBJ2-3; D unresolved. V was shortened by 6 bases and J by 1 base, with 11 bases between the two germline ends. The CDR3 contains 14 residues. Germline values: CDR1 LNHDA, CDR2 SQIVND (reference sequence). The CDR3 DNA reads TGTGCCAGTAGAGACGGCGGCGGCACAGATACGCAGTATTTT. This gives the protein CASRDGGGTDTQYF.

The chain carries TRBV7-9 and TRBJ2-7; no definite D call. Trimming shortened V by 1 base and J by 4 bases, and 8 bases separated the two germline ends. Germline V gene sequence: CDR1 SEHNR, CDR2 FQNEAQ (reference sequence). The CDR3 extends over 13 amino acids. The CDR3 is CASSLVPLYEQYF. In DNA, the CDR3 is TGTGCCAGCAGCTTAGTGCCACTATACGAGCAGTACTTC.

The chain employs TRBV19 and TRBJ2-7; D not certain. V was trimmed by 3 bases and J by 1 base, leaving 10 bases between them. CDR3 length: 14 residues. The germline gives CDR1 LNHDA, CDR2 SQIVND (reference sequence). The CDR3 sequence is CASSIKVLSYEQYF. The CDR3 DNA follows: TGTGCCAGTAGTATTAAAGTTCTTTCCTACGAGCAGTACTTC.